This T cell receptor (beta chain) was identified in a study of cytomegalovirus exposure and HLA in healthy donors (dated by TCRdb to the late 2010s). Notes on the research overall: The 670 or so repertoires of the first cohort and the approximately 130 validation repertoires were produced on the same platform, according to a later analysis. The study was designed to test whether signatures of past pathogen exposure could be identified by cataloging public T cell receptors. A separate validation cohort of roughly 130 different subjects was used in addition to the approximately 670-subject first cohort. To predict cytomegalovirus infection status, the study brought together high-throughput TCR immunosequencing, statistical association of individual TCRs with disease status, and machine learning.

Counted from cysteine to phenylalanine, this CDR3 has 16 amino acids. Solely the CDR3 DNA is kept, with 48 bases framed from the first base. CDR1 and CDR2 are read off the germline V gene as SGHRS and YFSETQ. Trimming takes 2 bases off V and 2 bases off J; junction bases not matched to a gene: 8. The full study reports these points: While some public TCRs were present in many individuals, most TCR sequences turned up only very rarely across donors. A later analysis had no HLA typing for the validation cohort, so co-occurrence there was scored across all 130 or so repertoires. A later analysis found that TCRs clustered in the first cohort also tended to co-occur in the roughly 120 validation repertoires, with approximately 95% of cluster scores above 0. A few of the identified cytomegalovirus-associated TCR beta chains were confirmed in vitro to be specific for cytomegalovirus antigens. It was suggested by the authors that the approach could potentially be generalized to other disease states and immunological phenotypes. The study gave a list of about 170 TCR beta chains associated with cytomegalovirus. The classifier was reported to diagnose cytomegalovirus status with high specificity and sensitivity in both the original and validation cohorts.

The method was the immunoSEQ multiplex PCR assay. Per the source publication's procedure: To diagnose cytomegalovirus status from the catalog of TCR beta chain sequences, a statistical classification framework was built. The immuneACCESS repertoire file appears here via TCRdb, limited to in-frame rearrangements. These files lack a portion of the clones; in checked studies, under half of the deficit traces to unresolved V genes, and the cause of the others is not known. The D gene and trimming were derived from the DNA, and the V and J assignments and clone size from that table. The sample yields about 120,000 clones; approximately 90% were counted once. About 6% of the sample goes to the ten largest clones. The table lists this clone with a count of one. Its antigen remains undetermined. It has no much larger one-base neighbor in the sample; base qualities were not kept. Separate from the approximately 670-subject first cohort, the validation cohort of about 120 subjects was the group to which the donors belonged.

The sample taken for sequencing was PBMCs. The sequence was collected from a woman aged 18-29 years in good health and CMV-seropositive. The sequence is built from TRBV5-1 and TRBJ1-1, and TRBD1 aligns with 8 junction nucleotides. The CDR3 loop reads CASSFGGRGRNTEAFF. The base sequence is TGCGCCAGCAGCTTCGGGGGCAGGGGGCGAAACACTGAAGCTTTCTTT.